Sequencing of this TCR beta chain was carried out in a study of cytomegalovirus exposure and HLA in healthy donors. Turning to this clone: The antigen is undetermined.

The PCR used 60 Vbeta and 13 Jbeta primers. Clones were read by immunoSEQ multiplex PCR, and TCRdb kept only the in-frame ones, dropping some. The table lists approximately 140,000 clones, 70% to 85% of them singletons. V was trimmed by 5 bases and J by 0 bases, leaving 36 bases between them. Germline values: CDR1 KGHSH, CDR2 LQKENI. This CDR3 region has 23 residues. Study-wide findings and caveats: Later analysis placed DRB1 highest and HLA-C lowest in TCR association rates, which differed by HLA locus.

Sequencing input: PBMCs. This TCR came from a boy aged 10-17 years in good health and CMV-seronegative. The chain is built from TRBV18 and TRBJ2-3, with a tentative D call TRBD1 (8 bases). As DNA, the CDR3 is TGTGCCAGCTCAGGGGGACAGGACTCACCCGAGGGGGGGTCCCCAACGAGCACAGATACGCAGTATTTT. Amino acid sequence: CASSGGQDSPEGGSPTSTDTQYF.